The entry below describes one TCR beta chain. Its target is not known. This sample is drawn from a study of response to subunit inactivated influenza vaccine. Study-wide results and limits: Each seasonal influenza vaccination, the authors suggested, recruits few new T cells.

TCRdb itself ran the RT-PCR reads through MiXCR, one entry per CDR3 protein. The sample records roughly 500,000 distinct CDR3 sequences, 25% being singletons. In germline, CDR1 is MDHEN, CDR2 SYDVKM. There are 14 residues in the CDR3. V trimming: 6 bases; J trimming: 1 base; junction bases outside the gene matches: 5. This specimen was CD4+ T cells sorted from PBMCs, taken 5 days after vaccination. The rearrangement links TRBV28 to TRBJ2-7, with TRBD1 matching over 8 bases. This sequence was found in a man aged 50 or older who received an inactivated influenza vaccine. The CDR3, as DNA: TGTGCCAGCAGGCGGACAGGGATTTCCTACGAGCAGTACTTC. Its protein product is CASRRTGISYEQYF.